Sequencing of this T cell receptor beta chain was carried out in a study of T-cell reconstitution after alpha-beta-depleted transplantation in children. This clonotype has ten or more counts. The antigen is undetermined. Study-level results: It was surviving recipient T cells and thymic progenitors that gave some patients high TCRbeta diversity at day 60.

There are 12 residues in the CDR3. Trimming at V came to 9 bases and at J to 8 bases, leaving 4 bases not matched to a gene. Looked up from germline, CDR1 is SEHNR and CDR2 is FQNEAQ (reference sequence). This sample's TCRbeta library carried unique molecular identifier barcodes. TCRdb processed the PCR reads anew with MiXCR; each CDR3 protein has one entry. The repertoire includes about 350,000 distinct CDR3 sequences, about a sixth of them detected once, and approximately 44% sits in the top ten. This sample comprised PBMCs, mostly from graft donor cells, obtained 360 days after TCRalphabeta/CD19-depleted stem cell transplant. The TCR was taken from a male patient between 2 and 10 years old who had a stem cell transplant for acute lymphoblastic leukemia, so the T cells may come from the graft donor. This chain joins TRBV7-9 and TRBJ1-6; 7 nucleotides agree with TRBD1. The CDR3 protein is CASRDSHSPLHF. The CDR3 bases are TGTGCCAGTCGGGACAGTCATTCACCCCTCCACTTT.